A selection of T cell receptor beta chains follows, all from one sample in a study of control samples from healthy donors and cancer patients. Data came from immunoSEQ multiplex PCR; TCRdb stores just in-frame clones and leaves some out. The data contain 150,000 to 200,000 clones, more than 80% of them singletons. Sequencing used blood. The receptors originated from a man aged 25 to 40 in good health. Both conserved end residues are part of each CDR3. D genes are given only for firm matches. The listing skips clone size in some rows; elsewhere it reads once, few, many or a size class.

V gene	D gene	clone size	J gene	CDR3 protein	CDR3 DNA
TRBV7-8	TRBD2	NA	TRBJ2-5	CASYLSGSAGGGERWTQYF	TGTGCCAGCTACCTGAGCGGGAGCGCGGGGGGAGGAGAAAGATGGACCCAGTACTTC
TRBV27	TRBD1	NA	TRBJ1-2	CASSHGQGRTFNYGYTF	TGTGCCAGCAGCCATGGACAGGGGCGTACCTTTAACTATGGCTACACCTTC
TRBV5-1	NA	NA	TRBJ2-7	CASSLNYEQYF	TGCGCCAGCAGCTTGAACTACGAGCAGTACTTC
TRBV7-9	NA	NA	TRBJ1-5	CASARWGAQYSNQPQHF	TGTGCCAGCGCCCGTTGGGGGGCCCAGTATAGCAATCAGCCCCAGCATTTT
TRBV7-9	TRBD2	NA	TRBJ2-1	CASSLIGRALISNEQFF	TGTGCCAGCAGCTTAATCGGGAGGGCCCTCATAAGCAATGAGCAGTTCTTC
TRBV9	NA	NA	TRBJ2-1	CASSENTGRNYNEQFF	TGTGCCAGCAGCGAAAACACGGGACGGAACTACAATGAGCAGTTCTTC
TRBV10-3	TRBD1	NA	TRBJ2-7	CAISRGTGGDEQYF	TGTGCCATCAGCCGCGGGACAGGGGGGGACGAGCAGTACTTC
TRBV7-3	NA	NA	TRBJ2-3	CASSLCMCGMGITDTQYF	TGTGCCAGCAGCTTATGTATGTGTGGGATGGGAATCACAGATACGCAGTATTTT
TRBV3-1/TRBV3-2	NA	NA	TRBJ1-1	CASSQKTEAFF	TGTGCCAGCAGCCAGAAGACTGAAGCTTTCTTT
TRBV11-2	NA	NA	TRBJ1-2	CASSPPGGYGYTF	TGTGCCAGCAGCCCTCCCGGGGGATATGGCTACACCTTC
TRBV12-3/TRBV12-4	NA	NA	TRBJ2-7	CASSNLARGEQYF	TGTGCCAGCAGTAATCTAGCGCGGGGCGAGCAGTACTTC
TRBV19	TRBD2	NA	TRBJ2-1	CASSLGLAGGHNEQFF	TGTGCCAGTAGTTTGGGACTAGCGGGAGGACATAATGAGCAGTTCTTC
TRBV2	NA	NA	TRBJ2-7	CASSARDLAEQYF	TGTGCCAGCAGTGCAAGGGATCTTGCCGAGCAGTACTTC
TRBV7-8	NA	NA	TRBJ2-1	CASSLGSQTSIYNEQFF	TGTGCCAGCAGCTTAGGAAGTCAGACCTCAATCTACAATGAGCAGTTCTTC
TRBV29-1	NA	NA	TRBJ1-1	CSVLRGNTEAFF	TGCAGCGTATTGAGGGGGAACACTGAAGCTTTCTTT
TRBV5-1	NA	NA	TRBJ2-3	CASSITGFGTDTQYF	TGCGCCAGCAGCATAACAGGGTTCGGCACAGATACGCAGTATTTT
TRBV6-5	NA	once	TRBJ2-7	CASRRSPPYEQYF	TGTGCCAGCCGCAGGAGTCCTCCCTACGAGCAGTACTTC
TRBV5-1	NA	NA	TRBJ1-2	CASSLGQLPDRGYTF	TGCGCCAGCAGCTTGGGACAGCTTCCTGATCGTGGCTACACCTTC
TRBV5-1	TRBD1	NA	TRBJ2-1	CASSLIGRTGGNEQFF	TGCGCCAGCAGCTTGATTGGCCGGACAGGGGGCAATGAGCAGTTCTTC
TRBV18	NA	NA	TRBJ1-2	CASSPDWGRGYGYTF	TGTGCCAGCTCACCAGATTGGGGGAGAGGCTATGGCTACACCTTC